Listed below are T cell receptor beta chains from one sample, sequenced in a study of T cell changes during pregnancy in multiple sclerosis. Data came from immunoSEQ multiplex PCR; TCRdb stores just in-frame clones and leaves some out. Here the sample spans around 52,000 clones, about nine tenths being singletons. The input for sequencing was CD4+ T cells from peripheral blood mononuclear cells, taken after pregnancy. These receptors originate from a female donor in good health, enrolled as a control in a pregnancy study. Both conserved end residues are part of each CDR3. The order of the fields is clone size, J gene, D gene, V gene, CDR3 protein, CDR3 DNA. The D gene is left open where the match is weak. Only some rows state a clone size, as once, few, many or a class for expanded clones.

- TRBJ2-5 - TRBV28 CASSLAGAGDETQYF TGTGCCAGCAGTTTGGCGGGGGCAGGGGACGAGACCCAGTACTTC
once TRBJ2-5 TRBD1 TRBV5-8 CASSFLRGQTQYF TGTGCCAGCAGCTTCTTAAGGGGGCAGACCCAGTACTTC
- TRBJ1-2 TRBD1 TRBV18 CASSPRGQATAGYGYTF TGTGCCAGCTCACCTCGAGGACAGGCGACCGCAGGGTATGGCTACACCTTC
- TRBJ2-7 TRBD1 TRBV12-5 CASGPWTGSYEQYF TGTGCTAGTGGGCCTTGGACAGGGTCATACGAGCAGTACTTC
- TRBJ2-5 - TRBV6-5 CASSYSKSLKETQYF TGTGCCAGCAGTTACTCGAAGTCTCTAAAAGAGACCCAGTACTTC
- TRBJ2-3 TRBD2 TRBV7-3 CASSPSGGTQYF TGTGCCAGCAGCCCCAGCGGGGGAACGCAGTATTTT
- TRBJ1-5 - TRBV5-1 CASSLEGSDQPQHF TGCGCCAGCAGCTTGGAGGGGTCGGATCAGCCCCAGCATTTT
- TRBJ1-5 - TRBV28 CASSPRGDGNQPQHF TGTGCCAGCAGTCCCCGCGGGGACGGCAATCAGCCCCAGCATTTT
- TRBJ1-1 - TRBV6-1 CASTPQGSLGAFF TGTGCCAGCACCCCACAGGGATCGTTAGGAGCTTTCTTT
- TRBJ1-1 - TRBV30 CAWSVRSQGGTEAFF TGTGCCTGGAGTGTACGGTCGCAGGGTGGCACTGAAGCCTTCTTT
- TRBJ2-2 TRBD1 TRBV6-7 CANFLQGYTGELFF TGTGCCAACTTCTTACAGGGGTACACCGGGGAGCTGTTTTTT
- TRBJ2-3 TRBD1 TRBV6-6 CASSSRQGGTDTQYF TGTGCCAGCAGTTCACGACAGGGTGGGACAGATACGCAGTATTTT
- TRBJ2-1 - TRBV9 CASSVVQNNEQFF TGTGCCAGCAGCGTAGTTCAGAACAATGAGCAGTTCTTC
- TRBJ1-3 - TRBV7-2 CASSPEVLSSGNTIYF TGTGCCAGCAGCCCCGAAGTATTGAGCTCTGGAAACACCATATATTTT
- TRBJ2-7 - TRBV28 CASSKTVLTYEQYF TGTGCCAGCAGTAAGACAGTACTAACCTACGAGCAGTACTTC
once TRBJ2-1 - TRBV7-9 CASSHATVTYNEQFF TGTGCCAGCAGCCACGCAACAGTCACCTACAATGAGCAGTTCTTC
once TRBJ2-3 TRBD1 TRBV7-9 CASSSRGSEEDTQYF TGTGCCAGCAGCTCCAGGGGGTCGGAAGAAGATACGCAGTATTTT
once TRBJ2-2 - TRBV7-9 CASSPSGGNTGELFF TGTGCCAGCAGCCCCTCTGGAGGGAACACCGGGGAGCTGTTTTTT
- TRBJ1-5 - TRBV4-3 CASSPGRAGNQPQHF TGCGCCAGCAGCCCCGGGAGGGCTGGCAATCAGCCCCAGCATTTT
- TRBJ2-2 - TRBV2 CASSNGQSNTGELFF TGTGCCAGCAGCAATGGACAGTCGAACACCGGGGAGCTGTTTTTT
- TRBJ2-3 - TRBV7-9 CASSDFGGTDTQYF TGTGCCAGCAGCGACTTCGGCGGCACAGATACGCAGTATTTT
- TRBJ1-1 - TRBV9 CASSVGRLNTEAFF TGTGCCAGCAGCGTAGGCAGGTTGAACACTGAAGCTTTCTTT
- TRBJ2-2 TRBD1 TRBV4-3 CASSSSPGGTGELFF TGCGCCAGCAGCTCTTCCCCAGGGGGCACCGGGGAGCTGTTTTTT
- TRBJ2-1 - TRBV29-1 CSVAPGNEQFF TGCAGCGTTGCGCCCGGGAATGAGCAGTTCTTC
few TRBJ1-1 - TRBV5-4 CASSLTVNTEAFF TGTGCCAGCAGCTTGACAGTTAACACTGAAGCTTTCTTT
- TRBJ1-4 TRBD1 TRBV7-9 CASSLGGTVEKLFF TGTGCCAGCAGCTTAGGCGGGACAGTTGAAAAACTGTTTTTT
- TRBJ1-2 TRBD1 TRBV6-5 CASRPTGGRGYTF TGTGCCAGCAGACCGACAGGGGGCAGGGGCTACACCTTC
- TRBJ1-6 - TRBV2 CASRLRLSSYNSPLHF TGTGCCAGCAGGCTCAGGCTCAGCTCCTATAATTCACCCCTCCACTTT
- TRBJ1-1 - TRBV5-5 CATKGPRENTEAFF TGTGCCACCAAAGGTCCCAGGGAGAACACTGAAGCTTTCTTT
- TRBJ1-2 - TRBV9 CASSVGQGQANYGYTF TGTGCCAGCAGCGTAGGGCAGGGGCAGGCTAACTATGGCTACACCTTC
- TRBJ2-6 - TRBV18 CASSPRTQGPGANVLTF TGTGCCAGCTCACCACGGACGCAGGGGCCCGGGGCCAACGTCCTGACTTTC
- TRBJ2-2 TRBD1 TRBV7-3 CASSQGVTGELFF TGTGCCAGCAGCCAGGGGGTAACCGGGGAGCTGTTTTTT
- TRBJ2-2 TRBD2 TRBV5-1 CASGREGAGELFF TGCGCCAGCGGGAGGGAAGGGGCCGGGGAGCTGTTTTTT
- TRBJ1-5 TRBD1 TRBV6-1 CASSEDYRGMKPQHF TGTGCCAGCAGTGAAGATTACAGGGGGATGAAGCCCCAGCATTTT
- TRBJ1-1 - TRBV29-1 CSGRNTEAFF TGCAGCGGCAGGAACACTGAAGCTTTCTTT
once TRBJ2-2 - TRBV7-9 CASSPGLTNTGELFF TGTGCCAGCAGCCCGGGACTTACGAACACCGGGGAGCTGTTTTTT
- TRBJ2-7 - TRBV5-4 CASSLASENRGQYF TGTGCCAGCAGCTTGGCCAGTGAGAATCGCGGGCAGTACTTC
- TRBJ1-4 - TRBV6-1 CASRGGKGEGEKLFF TGTGCCAGCAGGGGAGGAAAGGGAGAGGGGGAAAAACTGTTTTTT
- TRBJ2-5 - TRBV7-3 CASSLTGSGEETQYF TGTGCCAGCAGCTTAACCGGGAGTGGGGAAGAGACCCAGTACTTC
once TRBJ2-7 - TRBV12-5 CASGLVLLADSYEQYF TGTGCTAGTGGTTTGGTACTTTTAGCGGACTCCTACGAGCAGTACTTC
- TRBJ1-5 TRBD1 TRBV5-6 CASSSGDRGHQPQHF TGTGCCAGCAGCTCCGGGGACAGGGGGCATCAGCCCCAGCATTTT
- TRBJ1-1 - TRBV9 CASSPQVEGTEAFF TGTGCCAGCAGCCCTCAAGTCGAGGGCACTGAAGCTTTCTTT
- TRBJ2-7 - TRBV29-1 CSVETSYEQYF TGCAGCGTTGAAACGAGCTACGAGCAGTACTTC
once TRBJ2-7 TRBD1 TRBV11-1 CASSFSTGALSYEQYF TGTGCCAGCAGCTTTTCGACAGGGGCCTTATCCTACGAGCAGTACTTC
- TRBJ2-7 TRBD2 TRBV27 CASRRTSGGTYEQYF TGTGCCAGCAGGCGGACTAGCGGGGGGACCTACGAGCAGTACTTC
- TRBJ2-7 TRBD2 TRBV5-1 CASSLGLAGELSYEQYF TGCGCCAGCAGCTTGGGACTAGCGGGGGAACTTTCCTACGAGCAGTACTTC
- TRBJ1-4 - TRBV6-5 CASSYRGGGAKKLFF TGTGCCAGCAGTTATCGGGGTGGGGGGGCGAAAAAACTGTTTTTT
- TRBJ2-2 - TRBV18 CASSPRGQANTGELFF TGTGCCAGCTCACCACGGGGGCAGGCGAACACCGGGGAGCTGTTTTTT
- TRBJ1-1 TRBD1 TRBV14 CASSQRFPDRANTEAFF TGTGCCAGCAGCCAACGATTCCCTGACAGGGCGAACACTGAAGCTTTCTTT
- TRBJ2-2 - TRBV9 CASSPLTTIGTGELFF TGTGCCAGCAGCCCCCTGACTACGATAGGCACCGGGGAGCTGTTTTTT
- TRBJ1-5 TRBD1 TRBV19 CASSIRTGARSWPQHF TGTGCCAGTAGTATCAGGACAGGGGCGCGATCATGGCCCCAGCATTTT
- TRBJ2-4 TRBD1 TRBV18 CASSTGGAGGNIQYF TGTGCCAGCTCGACAGGGGGCGCGGGTGGAAACATTCAGTACTTC
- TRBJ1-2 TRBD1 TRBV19 CASSAGTGGAYGYTF TGTGCCAGTAGTGCGGGGACAGGAGGCGCTTATGGCTACACCTTC